This T cell receptor (beta chain) was found in a study of T-cell memory formation after mild COVID-19. UMIs and sample barcodes were carried by the TCR alpha and TCR beta cDNA libraries that 5'RACE produced using constant-segment primers. One entry per CDR3 protein results from TCRdb running MiXCR on the 5' RACE reads. The table records roughly 86,000 distinct CDR3 sequences, roughly an eighth of them present only once. Comment on this clonotype: Its antigen remains unidentified.

Findings and limits, study-wide: The SARS-CoV-2 specificity of second-wave clones reaching peak at day 37 remained unverified. Among CD4+ contracting clones, most were CM and EM, and CD8+ ones EMRA. Prior to infection, memory already included some responding clones, suggesting cross-reactive memory joined.

CDR1 is SGHKS and CDR2 is YYEKEE in the germline V gene (reference sequence). The V and J ends lost 0 bases and 5 bases, in that order; junction bases with no gene match: 10. CDR3 length equals 18 residues. This sequence originates from an adult woman who had mild COVID-19 (a few samples of this study predate the infection). Cell type and time point are not known. The chain couples TRBV5-5 to TRBJ2-5, with 13 bases fitting TRBD2. Sequencing input: PBMCs or a T cell subset sorted from them (not recorded which). The CDR3 reads CASSLEGLAGYSLETQYF. CDR3 coding DNA: TGTGCCAGCAGCTTGGAGGGACTAGCGGGGTACTCCCTTGAGACCCAGTACTTC. The full variable domain, in which reference TRBV5-5 and TRBJ2-5 provide the parts outside the CDR3, is DAGVTQSPTHLIKTRGQQVTLRCSPISGHKSVSWYQQVLGQGPQFIFQYYEKEERGRGNFPDRFSARQFPNYSSELNVNALLLGDSALYLCASSLEGLAGYSLETQYFGPGTRLLVL.